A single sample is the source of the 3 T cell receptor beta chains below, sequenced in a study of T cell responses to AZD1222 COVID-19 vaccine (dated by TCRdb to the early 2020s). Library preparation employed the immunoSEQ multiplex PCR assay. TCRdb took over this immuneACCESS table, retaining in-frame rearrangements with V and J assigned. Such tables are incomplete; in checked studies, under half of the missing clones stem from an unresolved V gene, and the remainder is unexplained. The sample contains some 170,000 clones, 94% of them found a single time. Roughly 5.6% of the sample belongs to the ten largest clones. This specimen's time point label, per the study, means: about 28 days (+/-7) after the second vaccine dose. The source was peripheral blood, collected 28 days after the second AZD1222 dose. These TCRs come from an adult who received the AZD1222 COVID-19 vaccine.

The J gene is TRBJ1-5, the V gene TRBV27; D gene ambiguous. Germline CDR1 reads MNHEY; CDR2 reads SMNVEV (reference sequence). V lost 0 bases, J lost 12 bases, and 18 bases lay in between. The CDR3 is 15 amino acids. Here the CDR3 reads CASSLSAMGIRFQHF. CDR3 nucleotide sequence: TGTGCCAGCAGTTTATCGGCGATGGGGATACGGTTCCAGCATTTT.

CDR3 bases: TGTGCCAGTAGTATGCTCCCGGGACAGGGGGCCGGGGAGCTGTTTTTT. Residues: CASSMLPGQGAGELFF. This rearrangement joins TRBV19 to TRBJ2-2; 11 nucleotides agree with TRBD1. Germline V CDR1 and CDR2: LNHDA, SQIVND (reference sequence). This CDR3 is built from 16 residues. V shed 3 bases and J 6 bases; nucleotides not matched to a gene: 6.

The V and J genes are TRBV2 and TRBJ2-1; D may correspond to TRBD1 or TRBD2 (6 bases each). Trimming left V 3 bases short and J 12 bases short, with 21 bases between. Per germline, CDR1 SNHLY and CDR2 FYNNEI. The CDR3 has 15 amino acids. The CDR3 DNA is TGTGCCAGCAGTGATCAATTTCCGGGGGCCCCTCTGCAGTTCTTC. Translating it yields CASSDQFPGAPLQFF. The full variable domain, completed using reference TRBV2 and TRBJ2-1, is EPEVTQTPSHQVTQMGQEVILRCVPISNHLYFYWYRQILGQKVEFLVSFYNNEISEKSEIFDDQFSVERPDGSNFTLKIRSTKLEDSAMYFCASSDQFPGAPLQFFGPGTRLTVL.